This T cell receptor (beta chain) is from a study of shared clonotypes between healthy human individuals. Here immunoSEQ multiplex PCR was the method, and the copy in TCRdb shows in-frame clones only, minus some. This table has more than 2 million clones, approximately 96% appearing once. The CDR3 has 17 residues. Germline V gene lookup returns CDR1 SNHLY and CDR2 FYNNEI. The J segment lost 5 bases and the V segment lost 6 bases, leaving 11 bases of the junction unmatched. The clonotype was recovered from a man between 18 and 29 years old in good health. The sequenced material came from naive CD4+ T cells sorted from blood. Subset given: CD45RA+ positively selected. The genes are TRBV2 and TRBJ2-5; 14 bases map to TRBD2. The CDR3 region has the DNA TGTGCCAGCAGGACTCCGGGACTAGCGGGAGCACGGGAGACCCAGTACTTC. As protein: CASRTPGLAGARETQYF.